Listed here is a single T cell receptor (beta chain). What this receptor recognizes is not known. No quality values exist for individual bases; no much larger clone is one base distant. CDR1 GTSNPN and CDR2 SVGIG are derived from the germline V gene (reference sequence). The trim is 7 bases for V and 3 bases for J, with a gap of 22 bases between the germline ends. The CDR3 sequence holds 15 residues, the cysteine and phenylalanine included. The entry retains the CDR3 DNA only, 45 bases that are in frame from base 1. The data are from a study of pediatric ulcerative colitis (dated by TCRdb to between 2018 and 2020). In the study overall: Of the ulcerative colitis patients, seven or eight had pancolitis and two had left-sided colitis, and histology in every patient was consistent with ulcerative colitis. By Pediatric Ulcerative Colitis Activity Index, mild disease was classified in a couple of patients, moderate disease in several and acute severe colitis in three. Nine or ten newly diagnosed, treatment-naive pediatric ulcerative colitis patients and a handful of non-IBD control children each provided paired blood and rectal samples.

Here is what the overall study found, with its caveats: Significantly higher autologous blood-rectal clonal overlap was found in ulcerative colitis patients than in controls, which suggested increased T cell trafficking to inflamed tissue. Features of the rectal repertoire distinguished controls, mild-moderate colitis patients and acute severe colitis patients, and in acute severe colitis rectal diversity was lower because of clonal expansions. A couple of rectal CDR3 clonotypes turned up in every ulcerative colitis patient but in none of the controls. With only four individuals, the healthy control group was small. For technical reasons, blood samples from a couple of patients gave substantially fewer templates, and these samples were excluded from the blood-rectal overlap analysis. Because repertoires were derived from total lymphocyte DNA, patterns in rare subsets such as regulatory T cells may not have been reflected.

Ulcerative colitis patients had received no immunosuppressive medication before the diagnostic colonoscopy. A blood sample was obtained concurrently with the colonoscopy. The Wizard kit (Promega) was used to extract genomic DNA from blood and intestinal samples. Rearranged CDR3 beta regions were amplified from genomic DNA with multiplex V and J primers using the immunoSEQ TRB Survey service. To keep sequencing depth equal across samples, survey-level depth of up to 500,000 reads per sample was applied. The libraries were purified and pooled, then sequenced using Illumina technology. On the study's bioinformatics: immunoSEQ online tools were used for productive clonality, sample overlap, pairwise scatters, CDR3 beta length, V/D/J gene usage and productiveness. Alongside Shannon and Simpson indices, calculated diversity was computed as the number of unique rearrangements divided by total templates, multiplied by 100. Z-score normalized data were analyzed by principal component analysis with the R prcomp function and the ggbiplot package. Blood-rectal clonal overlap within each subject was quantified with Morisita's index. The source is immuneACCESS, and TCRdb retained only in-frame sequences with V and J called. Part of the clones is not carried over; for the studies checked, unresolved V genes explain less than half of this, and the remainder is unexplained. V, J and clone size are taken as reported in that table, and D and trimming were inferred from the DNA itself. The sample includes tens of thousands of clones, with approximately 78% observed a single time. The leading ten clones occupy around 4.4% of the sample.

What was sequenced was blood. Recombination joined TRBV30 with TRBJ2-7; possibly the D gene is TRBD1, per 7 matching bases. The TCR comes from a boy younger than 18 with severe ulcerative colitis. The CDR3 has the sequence CASGDGTARFYEQYF. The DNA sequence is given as TGTGCCTCGGGGGACGGGACAGCAAGATTCTACGAGCAGTACTTC.